These T cell receptor beta chains were read from a single sample in a study of cytomegalovirus exposure and HLA in healthy donors. The table came from immunoSEQ multiplex PCR; TCRdb's copy has only in-frame clones and leaves some out. The sample has about 130,000 clones, 80% seen once; the top ten hold under 5.5%. The sequencing sample was made of PBMCs. Receptors originate from a man between 25 and 39 years old in good health. CDR3s include the opening cysteine and the closing phenylalanine or tryptophan. The D gene is left open where the match is weak.

d_gene: -
v_gene: TRBV9
j_gene: TRBJ1-1
CDR3aa: CASGRSMGGGTEAFF

d_gene: -
v_gene: TRBV7-9
j_gene: TRBJ2-4
CDR3aa: CSSSPGGGRAKNIQYF

d_gene: TRBD1
v_gene: TRBV28
j_gene: TRBJ2-7
CDR3aa: CASSSTGTEVLQYF

d_gene: -
v_gene: TRBV7-8
j_gene: TRBJ1-4
CDR3aa: CASSLRDSPGTAGEKLFF

d_gene: TRBD2
v_gene: TRBV19
j_gene: TRBJ2-5
CDR3aa: CASSSRRGSPGLAKETQYF

d_gene: -
v_gene: TRBV6-6
j_gene: TRBJ2-7
CDR3aa: CASSYSTLYEQYF

d_gene: -
v_gene: TRBV28
j_gene: TRBJ2-2
CDR3aa: CASSPLTGELFF

d_gene: TRBD1
v_gene: TRBV7-8
j_gene: TRBJ2-5
CDR3aa: CASSHRDRGFQETQYF

d_gene: TRBD2
v_gene: TRBV9
j_gene: TRBJ2-7
CDR3aa: CASSVDGGTSSYEQYF

d_gene: -
v_gene: TRBV4-1
j_gene: TRBJ2-7
CDR3aa: CASSQVAGAAYEQYF

d_gene: -
v_gene: TRBV7-9
j_gene: TRBJ1-5
CDR3aa: CASRWENQPQHF

d_gene: -
v_gene: TRBV15
j_gene: TRBJ2-2
CDR3aa: CATSSLNTGELFF

d_gene: TRBD2
v_gene: TRBV27
j_gene: TRBJ2-1
CDR3aa: CASSRTSGILRFF

d_gene: TRBD2
v_gene: TRBV27
j_gene: TRBJ2-1
CDR3aa: CASSPASGSANEQFF

d_gene: -
v_gene: TRBV2
j_gene: TRBJ2-7
CDR3aa: CASSEAARSVSREQYF

d_gene: -
v_gene: TRBV2
j_gene: TRBJ1-4
CDR3aa: CASSHREINEKLFF

d_gene: TRBD2
v_gene: TRBV7-3
j_gene: TRBJ2-1
CDR3aa: CASSLSPRGLAGDEQFF

d_gene: -
v_gene: TRBV10-1
j_gene: TRBJ2-1
CDR3aa: CASSESPGAYNEQFF

d_gene: TRBD1
v_gene: TRBV4-1
j_gene: TRBJ1-6
CDR3aa: CASSQDGTGDNSPLHF

d_gene: -
v_gene: TRBV5-1
j_gene: TRBJ2-3
CDR3aa: CASSSLTDTQYF

d_gene: TRBD2
v_gene: TRBV4-1
j_gene: TRBJ2-3
CDR3aa: CASSLRTSGSTDTQYF

d_gene: -
v_gene: TRBV5-6
j_gene: TRBJ2-1
CDR3aa: CASSRESYEQFF

d_gene: -
v_gene: TRBV5-1
j_gene: TRBJ2-2
CDR3aa: CASSLGPTSRGPGELFF

d_gene: -
v_gene: TRBV5-6
j_gene: TRBJ1-3
CDR3aa: CASSLGADTIYF

d_gene: -
v_gene: TRBV27
j_gene: TRBJ1-4
CDR3aa: CASSYLGSGEKLFF

d_gene: -
v_gene: TRBV5-1
j_gene: TRBJ1-1
CDR3aa: CASSFRGEAFF

d_gene: -
v_gene: TRBV28
j_gene: TRBJ2-7
CDR3aa: CASTIRDTAYEQYF

d_gene: -
v_gene: TRBV7-9
j_gene: TRBJ2-6
CDR3aa: CASSAVLSGANVLTF

d_gene: TRBD1
v_gene: TRBV4-2
j_gene: TRBJ1-2
CDR3aa: CASRLTSPGQGSYTF

d_gene: TRBD2
v_gene: TRBV25-1
j_gene: TRBJ2-1
CDR3aa: CASTIGRESDNEQFF

d_gene: -
v_gene: TRBV6-5
j_gene: TRBJ1-6
CDR3aa: CASSLQGYYNSPLHF

d_gene: TRBD2
v_gene: TRBV28
j_gene: TRBJ2-1
CDR3aa: CASSVPGTSDQFF

d_gene: TRBD2
v_gene: TRBV2
j_gene: TRBJ2-7
CDR3aa: CASRAGRLYEQYF

d_gene: -
v_gene: TRBV25-1
j_gene: TRBJ2-1
CDR3aa: CASSTPGQRYNEQFF

d_gene: TRBD2
v_gene: TRBV5-8
j_gene: TRBJ2-1
CDR3aa: CASSPRVAGGPEQFF

d_gene: -
v_gene: TRBV4-3
j_gene: TRBJ1-2
CDR3aa: CASSQDGGTGQTYGYTF

d_gene: -
v_gene: TRBV10-3
j_gene: TRBJ1-1
CDR3aa: CAISESSLQGQQAEAFF

d_gene: -
v_gene: TRBV7-9
j_gene: TRBJ1-2
CDR3aa: CASSLGAGQANYGYTF

d_gene: TRBD2
v_gene: TRBV7-3
j_gene: TRBJ2-7
CDR3aa: CASLPMGGLTDEQYF

d_gene: -
v_gene: TRBV7-9
j_gene: TRBJ1-1
CDR3aa: CSSSRQQGRTEAFF

d_gene: TRBD1
v_gene: TRBV19
j_gene: TRBJ1-1
CDR3aa: CASSLTTGAPEAFF

d_gene: TRBD1
v_gene: TRBV7-9
j_gene: -
CDR3aa: CASSLGDSSYEQYF

d_gene: -
v_gene: TRBV7-6
j_gene: TRBJ1-4
CDR3aa: CASSLTESDEKLFF

d_gene: -
v_gene: TRBV2
j_gene: TRBJ1-4
CDR3aa: CASSATGFNEKLFF

d_gene: -
v_gene: TRBV5-1
j_gene: TRBJ2-5
CDR3aa: CASSRRGGGGAQETQYF

d_gene: TRBD1
v_gene: TRBV7-2
j_gene: TRBJ2-1
CDR3aa: CANSLTWTGGYNEQFF

d_gene: -
v_gene: TRBV15
j_gene: TRBJ2-1
CDR3aa: CATSNNHPGERFF

d_gene: TRBD1
v_gene: TRBV5-1
j_gene: -
CDR3aa: CASSWLGQDLSYEQYF

d_gene: -
v_gene: TRBV7-9
j_gene: TRBJ2-7
CDR3aa: CASSPFRGRRSSYEQYF

d_gene: -
v_gene: TRBV30
j_gene: TRBJ1-2
CDR3aa: CAWSVDGRGGYTF

d_gene: -
v_gene: TRBV5-6
j_gene: TRBJ2-7
CDR3aa: CASSLGGDTYEQYF

d_gene: TRBD2
v_gene: TRBV4-3
j_gene: TRBJ2-7
CDR3aa: CASSQGWTSGIQKQYF

d_gene: -
v_gene: TRBV7-9
j_gene: TRBJ2-3
CDR3aa: CSSSLDSYSSDTQYF